These 26 T cell receptor beta chains share one sample of origin, sequenced in a study of blood T cell repertoires in COVID-19. Here immunoSEQ multiplex PCR was the method, and the copy in TCRdb shows in-frame clones only, minus some. The table shows tens of thousands of clones, with more than 80% occurring only once. Sequencing used peripheral blood. These receptors were taken from a human donor in a cohort sampled during active COVID-19.

This chain connects TRBV5-4 to TRBJ2-7; 8 nucleotides align to TRBD1. V trimming: 0 bases; J trimming: 2 bases; junction bases outside the gene matches: 7. The CDR3 runs 16 residues. The germline CDR1 and CDR2 sequences are SGHNT and YYREEE (reference sequence). This CDR3 reads CASSLGDRLKTYEQYF. Written as DNA, the CDR3 is TGTGCCAGCAGCTTGGGGGACAGGCTAAAGACCTACGAGCAGTACTTC.

This clone was seen a handful of times. This chain joins TRBV6-5 and TRBJ2-7, with 11 bases fitting TRBD2. CDR1 and CDR2 (germline): MNHEY, SVGAGI. CDR3 size: 16 residues. Germline trimming cut 4 bases from V and 3 bases from J; bases unmatched to any gene: 8. CDR3 DNA sequence: TGTGCCAGCAGTTCCTATAGCGGGGGGGAGGGCTACGAGCAGTACTTC. Its translation is CASSSYSGGEGYEQYF.

This clone appeared a single time. The V call is TRBV6-5, the J call TRBJ1-4, with TRBD1 matching 7 bases. Germline V gives CDR1 MNHEY, CDR2 SVGAGI. CDR3 length: 15 amino acids. V shed 2 bases and J 6 bases; nucleotides not matched to a gene: 6. CDR3 sequence reads: CASSYATGLYEKLFF. CDR3 nucleotide sequence: TGTGCCAGCAGTTACGCGACAGGGTTGTATGAAAAACTGTTTTTT.

The chain is built from TRBV5-6 and TRBJ1-2, with 7 bases aligning to TRBD1. V shed 6 bases, J shed 8 bases, and the junction held 7 bases outside the gene matches. This CDR3 region has 12 residues. Germline values: CDR1 SGHDT, CDR2 YYEEEE. CDR3 in DNA: TGTGCCAGCACCATGACAGGGCACGGCTACACCTTC. Translating gives CASTMTGHGYTF.

The chain links TRBV13 to TRBJ2-2, with D maybe TRBD1 (5 bases). Germline CDR1 PRHDT, CDR2 FYEKMQ (reference sequence). There are 15 residues in the CDR3. V lost 2 bases, J lost 2 bases, and 9 bases lay in between. The CDR3 DNA sequence: TGTGCCAGCAGCTTACGACAGCCAAACACCGGGGAGCTGTTTTTT. Amino acids: CASSLRQPNTGELFF.

This sequence joins TRBV19 and TRBJ2-5, with 8 bases that match TRBD2. Germline loops: CDR1 LNHDA, CDR2 SQIVND (reference sequence). V lost 6 bases to trimming and J lost 1 base; unmatched junction nucleotides: 4. The CDR3 sequence is 14 residues long. The CDR3 DNA follows: TGTGCCAGTAGCCTCGGGGGGGTCCAAGAGACCCAGTACTTC. Its translation: CASSLGGVQETQYF. Based on the CDR3 plus reference TRBV19 and TRBJ2-5, the full variable domain is DGGITQSPKYLFRKEGQNVTLSCEQNLNHDAMYWYRQDPGQGLRLIYYSQIVNDFQKGDIAEGYSVSREKKESFPLTVTSAQKNPTAFYLCASSLGGVQETQYFGPGTRLLVL.

The J gene is TRBJ2-1, the V gene TRBV18, with 12 bases fitting TRBD1. The CDR3 extends over 18 amino acids. CDR1 is KGHSH and CDR2 is LQKENI in the germline V gene. V trimming: 6 bases; J trimming: 3 bases; junction bases outside the gene matches: 12. The CDR3 spells CASSAGTGGPNRYNEQFF. As DNA, the CDR3 is TGTGCCAGCTCCGCCGGGACAGGGGGCCCCAACCGCTACAATGAGCAGTTCTTC.

This CDR3 reads CAISESGTPFF. Here the CDR3 DNA reads TGTGCCATCAGTGAGTCCGGGACACCGTTCTTC. The chain links TRBV10-3 to TRBJ2-1; D may be TRBD1 (6 bases). The CDR3 has 11 residues. Trimming left V 0 bases short and J 15 bases short, with 9 bases between. CDR1 ENHRY and CDR2 SYGVKD come from the germline V gene.

The CDR3 nucleotides read TGTGCCAGCAGTTCGAGCGGGGGACGTCCAGAGACCCAGTACTTC. It yields the protein CASSSSGGRPETQYF. V gene TRBV6-5 combines with J gene TRBJ2-5, with 8 bases identical to TRBD2. V lost 4 bases to trimming and J lost 4 bases; unmatched junction nucleotides: 8. Germline loops: CDR1 MNHEY, CDR2 SVGAGI. The CDR3 has 15 residues.

The gene calls are TRBV6-5 and TRBJ2-7, with a weak D call TRBD1 (5 bases). CDR1 and CDR2 (germline): MNHEY, SVGAGI. Trimming stripped 4 bases from V and 0 bases from J, with 13 bases between. The CDR3 has 15 amino acids. DNA for the CDR3: TGTGCCAGCAGTTCACAGGAGCTTCACTCCTACGAGCAGTACTTC. This codes for CASSSQELHSYEQYF.

Turning to this clone: Other DNA sequences in the same sample also yield this CDR3. The chain joins TRBV12-3 or TRBV12-4 to TRBJ1-1, with D possibly matching TRBD1 (6 bases). V was shortened by 5 bases and J by 5 bases, with 12 bases between the two germline ends. This CDR3 is built from 13 residues. The CDR3: CASSLGGRTEAFF. CDR3 sequence (DNA): TGTGCCAGCAGTCTAGGGGGGCGGACTGAAGCTTTCTTT.

V is TRBV5-1 and J is TRBJ2-2; D unclear. Germline V gives CDR1 SGHRS, CDR2 YFSETQ. The CDR3 consists of 15 residues. V was pared by 4 bases and J by 3 bases, with 13 bases between. The CDR3: CASSPDGRDTGELFF. The CDR3 bases are TGCGCCAGCAGCCCGGATGGGCGTGACACCGGGGAGCTGTTTTTT.

This rearrangement joins TRBV12-3 or TRBV12-4 to TRBJ2-1; D unresolved. Trimming removed 0 bases at V and 8 bases at J, with 5 bases between. The CDR3 is 12 amino acids. The CDR3 DNA reads TGTGCCAGCAGTTTAGCTGGCTATGAGCAGTTCTTC. Translation gives CASSLAGYEQFF.

The chain is built from TRBV9 and TRBJ1-5; no clear D. The CDR3 contains 15 residues. The germline CDR1 and CDR2 sequences are SGDLS and YYNGEE. Trimming shortened V by 0 bases and J by 2 bases, and 9 bases separated the two germline ends. The CDR3: CASSVDGEGNQPQHF. CDR3 sequence (DNA): TGTGCCAGCAGCGTAGACGGGGAGGGCAATCAGCCCCAGCATTTT.

This clone was detected only once. The V and J genes are TRBV18 and TRBJ2-3; 8 nucleotides align to TRBD1. The junction had 24 bases not matched to a gene; V was cut back by 3 bases and J by 7 bases. Germline V gene lookup returns CDR1 KGHSH and CDR2 LQKENI. The CDR3 runs to 20 residues. The CDR3 sequence is CASSPLRDRVDRAPTNTQYF. DNA of the CDR3: TGTGCCAGCTCACCTTTACGCGATCGGGTGGACAGGGCCCCCACTAATACGCAGTATTTT.

V and J are TRBV6-2 or TRBV6-3 and TRBJ2-3; a weak D match, TRBD2 (7 bases). The length of the CDR3 is 19 residues. Deletions cut 6 bases from V and 3 bases from J, with 28 bases between. CDR1 is MNHEY, CDR2 SVGEGT, per germline. CDR3 amino acids: CASSPAAGALPRKTDTQYF. In DNA form, the CDR3 reads TGTGCCAGCAGCCCAGCGGCGGGGGCCCTCCCTAGAAAGACAGATACGCAGTATTTT.

The gene calls are TRBV19 and TRBJ1-1, with 9 bases aligning to TRBD1. The trim removed 7 bases at V and 4 bases at J, leaving 10 bases unmatched. Germline CDR1 LNHDA, CDR2 SQIVND (reference sequence). The CDR3 runs to 15 residues. CDR3 nucleotide sequence: TGTGCCAGTAATACACAGGGGGCTTATAGCACTGAAGCTTTCTTT. It yields the protein CASNTQGAYSTEAFF.

V is TRBV28 and J is TRBJ2-4, with D possibly being TRBD1 (6 bases). The germline CDR1 and CDR2 sequences are MDHEN and SYDVKM. V was clipped by 6 bases and J by 7 bases, with 16 bases between them. This CDR3 has 14 residues. This chain's CDR3 is CASSEQGPGNIQYF. As DNA, the CDR3 is TGTGCCAGCAGCGAACAGGGACCTGGGAACATTCAGTACTTC.

The gene calls are TRBV24-1 and TRBJ1-2; TRBD1 agrees at 7 bases. CDR3 size: 12 residues. Trimming at V came to 5 bases and at J to 6 bases, leaving 2 bases not matched to a gene. Germline-derived CDR1 and CDR2 are KGHDR and SFDVKD. The CDR3 region has the DNA TGTGCCACCAGTGGACAGGGCGATGGCTACACCTTC. It specifies CATSGQGDGYTF.

The rearrangement uses TRBV10-1 and TRBJ2-5, with D maybe TRBD1 (6 bases). In germline, CDR1 is WNHNN, CDR2 SYGVQD (reference sequence). V gave up 2 bases and J gave up 3 bases, with 7 bases separating them. The CDR3 runs to 13 residues. The CDR3 here is CASSETGKETQYF. CDR3 nucleotide sequence: TGCGCCAGCAGTGAGACAGGGAAAGAGACCCAGTACTTC.

The chain combines TRBV30 with TRBJ1-6, with D possibly TRBD1 on 6 matching bases. V was clipped by 4 bases and J by 7 bases, with 8 bases between them. CDR1 is GTSNPN and CDR2 is SVGIG in the germline V gene (reference sequence). The CDR3 runs 12 residues. As DNA, the CDR3 is TGTGCCTGGATGAGGGGGAATTCACCCCTCCACTTT. Protein sequence: CAWMRGNSPLHF.

This chain connects TRBV10-2 to TRBJ2-7; 9 nucleotides agree with TRBD2. The germline gives CDR1 WSHSY, CDR2 SAAADI. The CDR3 loop spans 17 amino acids. Unmatched junction bases numbered 10, after V lost 2 bases and J lost 2 bases. Here the CDR3 reads CASSEVASGALTYEQYF. The CDR3 DNA follows: TGCGCCAGCAGTGAGGTGGCTAGCGGGGCCCTCACCTACGAGCAGTACTTC.

The chain links TRBV2 to TRBJ2-3; TRBD2 aligns across 12 bases. The CDR3 spans 20 residues. With 2 bases clipped from V and 1 base from J, the junction kept 13 bases outside the gene matches. Germline V gene lookup returns CDR1 SNHLY and CDR2 FYNNEI. CDR3 sequence reads: CASSEPLPSGGALGTDTQYF. The CDR3 DNA follows: TGTGCCAGCAGTGAACCTCTGCCTAGCGGGGGGGCCTTGGGCACAGATACGCAGTATTTT.

The chain couples TRBV4-1 to TRBJ2-3; D possibly corresponds to TRBD2 (6 bases). The V end was cut by 0 bases, the J end by 6 bases, with 19 bases between. Germline CDR1 MGHRA, CDR2 YSYEKL. The CDR3 sequence is 17 residues long. The CDR3 DNA sequence: TGCGCCAGCAGCCAAGAAGGTACGGGGGACCTTAGGGATACGCAGTATTTT. This codes for CASSQEGTGDLRDTQYF.

V is TRBV7-9 and J is TRBJ2-3; possibly TRBD2 for D (5 bases). The CDR3 runs to 16 residues. Trimming took off 5 bases at V and 0 bases at J, with 15 bases between the two ends. Germline V CDR1 and CDR2: SEHNR, FQNEAQ (reference sequence). The CDR3 DNA follows: TGTGCCAGCAGCCTATTTAGCGACCCAAGCACAGATACGCAGTATTTT. Translated, it gives CASSLFSDPSTDTQYF. Based on the CDR3 plus reference TRBV7-9 and TRBJ2-3, the full variable domain is DTGVSQNPRHKITKRGQNVTFRCDPISEHNRLYWYRQTLGQGPEFLTYFQNEAQLEKSRLLSDRFSAERPKGSFSTLEIQRTEQGDSAMYLCASSLFSDPSTDTQYFGPGTRLTVL.

The J gene is TRBJ2-7, the V gene TRBV7-9, with 9 positions matching TRBD1. The CDR3 is 18 amino acids. Germline assignment: CDR1 SEHNR and CDR2 FQNEAQ (reference sequence). The V gene end was trimmed by 2 bases and the J gene end by 2 bases; junction bases not matched to a gene: 13. CDR3 bases: TGTGCCAGCAGCTTACTCCTGGGCCTCGGACAGGGGCCCTACGAGCAGTACTTC. Its protein product is CASSLLLGLGQGPYEQYF.